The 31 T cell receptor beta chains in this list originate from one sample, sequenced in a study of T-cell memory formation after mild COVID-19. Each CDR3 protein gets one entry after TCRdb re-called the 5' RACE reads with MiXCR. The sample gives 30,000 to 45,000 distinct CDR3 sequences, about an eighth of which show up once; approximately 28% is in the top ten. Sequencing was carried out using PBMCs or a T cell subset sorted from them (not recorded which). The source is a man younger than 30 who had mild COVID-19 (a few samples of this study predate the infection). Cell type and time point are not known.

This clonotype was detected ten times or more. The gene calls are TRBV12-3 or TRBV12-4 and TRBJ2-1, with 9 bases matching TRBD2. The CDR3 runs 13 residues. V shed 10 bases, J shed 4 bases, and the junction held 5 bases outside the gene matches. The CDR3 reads CANPGLAYNEQFF. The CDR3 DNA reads TGTGCCAACCCGGGACTAGCTTACAATGAGCAGTTCTTC.

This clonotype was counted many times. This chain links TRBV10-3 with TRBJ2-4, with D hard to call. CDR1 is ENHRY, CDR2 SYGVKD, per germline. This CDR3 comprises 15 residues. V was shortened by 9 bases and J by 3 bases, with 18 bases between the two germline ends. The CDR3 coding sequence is TGTGCCATGCCCGAGGAATGGCACAACAAAAACATTCAGTACTTC. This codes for CAMPEEWHNKNIQYF.

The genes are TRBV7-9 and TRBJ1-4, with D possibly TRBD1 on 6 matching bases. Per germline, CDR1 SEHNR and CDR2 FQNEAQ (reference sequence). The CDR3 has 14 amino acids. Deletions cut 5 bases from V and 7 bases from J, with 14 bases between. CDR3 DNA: TGTGCCAGCAGCCCGACAGGTCCCATTGAAAAACTGTTTTTT. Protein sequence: CASSPTGPIEKLFF. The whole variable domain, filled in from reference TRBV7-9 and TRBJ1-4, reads DTGVSQNPRHKITKRGQNVTFRCDPISEHNRLYWYRQTLGQGPEFLTYFQNEAQLEKSRLLSDRFSAERPKGSFSTLEIQRTEQGDSAMYLCASSPTGPIEKLFFGSGTQLSVL.

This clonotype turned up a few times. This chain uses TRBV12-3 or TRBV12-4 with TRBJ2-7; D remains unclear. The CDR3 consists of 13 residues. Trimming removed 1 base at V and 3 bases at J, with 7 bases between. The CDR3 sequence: CASSLGRNYEQYF. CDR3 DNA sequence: TGTGCCAGCAGTTTAGGCAGAAACTACGAGCAGTACTTC.

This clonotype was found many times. Here the CDR3 reads CASSSNDYYEQYF. The DNA for the CDR3 is TGTGCCAGCAGCTCAAATGACTACTACGAGCAGTACTTC. The chain has TRBV7-8 and TRBJ2-7; D may be TRBD2 (5 bases). This CDR3 comprises 13 residues. V was trimmed by 4 bases and J by 3 bases, leaving 10 bases between them. Looked up from germline, CDR1 is SGHVS and CDR2 is FQNEAQ.

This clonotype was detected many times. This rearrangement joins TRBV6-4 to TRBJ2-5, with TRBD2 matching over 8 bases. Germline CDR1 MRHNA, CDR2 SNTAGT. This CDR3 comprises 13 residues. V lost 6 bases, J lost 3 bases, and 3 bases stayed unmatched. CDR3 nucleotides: TGTGCCAGCAGCGAGACTAGCGAAGAGACCCAGTACTTC. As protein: CASSETSEETQYF.

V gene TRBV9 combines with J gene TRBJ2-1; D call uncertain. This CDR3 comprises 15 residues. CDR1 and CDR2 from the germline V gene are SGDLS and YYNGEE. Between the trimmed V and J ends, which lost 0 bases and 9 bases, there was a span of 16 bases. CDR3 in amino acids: CASSVDPQPVSEQFF. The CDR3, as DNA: TGTGCCAGCAGCGTAGATCCCCAACCTGTAAGTGAGCAGTTCTTC.

The CDR3 loop is CASSLGLGGGRLGEKLFF. The CDR3 DNA follows: TGTGCCAGCAGCTTGGGTCTCGGGGGTGGCCGCCTGGGTGAAAAACTGTTTTTT. V and J are TRBV11-2 and TRBJ1-4; D possibly corresponds to TRBD1 (5 bases). The germline V gene encodes CDR1 SGHAT and CDR2 FQNNGV. V gave up 3 bases and J gave up 7 bases, with 24 bases separating them. The CDR3 totals 18 residues.

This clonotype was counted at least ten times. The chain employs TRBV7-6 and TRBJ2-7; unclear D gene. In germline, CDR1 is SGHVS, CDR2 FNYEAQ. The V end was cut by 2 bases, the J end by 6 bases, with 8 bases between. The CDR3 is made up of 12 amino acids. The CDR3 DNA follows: TGTGCCAGCAGCTTACGGCATACCGAGCAGTACTTC. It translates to CASSLRHTEQYF.

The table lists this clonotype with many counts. The CDR3 sequence: CASRPSGTGGSYEQYV. The CDR3 DNA reads as TGTGCCAGCAGACCTTCCGGGACAGGGGGCTCCTACGAGCAGTACGTC. The chain uses TRBV6-5 and TRBJ2-7; 11 bases map to TRBD1. CDR1 is MNHEY, CDR2 SVGAGI, per germline. The length of the CDR3 is 16 residues. The J segment lost 0 bases and the V segment lost 6 bases, leaving 7 bases of the junction unmatched.

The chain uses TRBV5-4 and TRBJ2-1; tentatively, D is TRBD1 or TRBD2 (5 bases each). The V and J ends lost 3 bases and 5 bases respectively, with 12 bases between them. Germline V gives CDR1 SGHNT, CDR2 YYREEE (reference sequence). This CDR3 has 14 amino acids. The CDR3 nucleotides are TGTGCCAGCAGCTGGTTCCGGGGCCACAATGAGCAGTTCTTC. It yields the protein CASSWFRGHNEQFF.

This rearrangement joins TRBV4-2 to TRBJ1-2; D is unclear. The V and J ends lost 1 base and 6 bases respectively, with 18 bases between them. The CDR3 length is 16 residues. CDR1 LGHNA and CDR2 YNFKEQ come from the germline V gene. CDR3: CASSQGEGQAMNGYTF. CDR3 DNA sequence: TGTGCCAGCAGCCAAGGAGAGGGCCAGGCGATGAATGGCTACACCTTC.

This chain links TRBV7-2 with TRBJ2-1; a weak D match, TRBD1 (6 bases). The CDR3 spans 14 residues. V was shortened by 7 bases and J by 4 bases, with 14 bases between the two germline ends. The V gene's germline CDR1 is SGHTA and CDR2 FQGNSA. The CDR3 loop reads CASKTGTIYNEQFF. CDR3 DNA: TGTGCCAGCAAAACCGGGACAATTTACAATGAGCAGTTCTTC.

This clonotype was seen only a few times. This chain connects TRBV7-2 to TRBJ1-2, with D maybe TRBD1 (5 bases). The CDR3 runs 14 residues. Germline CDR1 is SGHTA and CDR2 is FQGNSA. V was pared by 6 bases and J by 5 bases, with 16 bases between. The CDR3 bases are TGTGCCAGCAGTACTCAGGGAGGGGAGTATGGCTACACCTTC. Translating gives CASSTQGGEYGYTF.

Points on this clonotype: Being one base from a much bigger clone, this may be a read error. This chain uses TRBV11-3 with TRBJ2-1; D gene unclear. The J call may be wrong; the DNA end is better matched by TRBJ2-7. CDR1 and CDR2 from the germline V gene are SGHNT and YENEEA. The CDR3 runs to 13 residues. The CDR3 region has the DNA TGTGCCAGCAGCTTAGCCACCTACAATGAGCAGTACTTC. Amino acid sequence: CASSLATYNEQYF.

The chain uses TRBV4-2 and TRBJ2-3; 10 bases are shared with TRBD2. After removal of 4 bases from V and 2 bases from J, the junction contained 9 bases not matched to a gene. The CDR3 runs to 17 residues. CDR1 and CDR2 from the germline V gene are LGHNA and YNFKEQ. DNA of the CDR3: TGTGCCAGCAGCCTGACCGGACTAGCGGATCTCACAGATACGCAGTATTTT. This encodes CASSLTGLADLTDTQYF.

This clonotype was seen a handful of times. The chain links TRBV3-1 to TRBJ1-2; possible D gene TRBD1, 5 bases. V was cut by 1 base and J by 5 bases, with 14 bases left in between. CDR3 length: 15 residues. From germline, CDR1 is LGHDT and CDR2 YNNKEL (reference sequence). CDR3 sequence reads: CASSQGRGVEYGYTF. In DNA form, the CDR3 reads TGTGCCAGCAGCCAAGGCCGGGGGGTGGAGTATGGCTACACCTTC.

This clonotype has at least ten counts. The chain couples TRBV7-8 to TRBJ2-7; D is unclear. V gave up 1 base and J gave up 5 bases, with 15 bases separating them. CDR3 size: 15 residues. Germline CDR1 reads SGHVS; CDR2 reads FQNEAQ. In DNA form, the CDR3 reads TGTGCCAGCAGCTTAGGCGTCGCCGACACCAACGAGCAGTACTTC. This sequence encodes CASSLGVADTNEQYF.

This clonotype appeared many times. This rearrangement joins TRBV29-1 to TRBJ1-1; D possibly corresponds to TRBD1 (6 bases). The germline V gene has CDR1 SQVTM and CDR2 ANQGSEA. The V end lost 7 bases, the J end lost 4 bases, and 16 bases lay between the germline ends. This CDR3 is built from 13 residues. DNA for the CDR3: TGCAGCGCGCACAGGGACATGGGCACTGAAGCTTTCTTT. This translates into CSAHRDMGTEAFF.

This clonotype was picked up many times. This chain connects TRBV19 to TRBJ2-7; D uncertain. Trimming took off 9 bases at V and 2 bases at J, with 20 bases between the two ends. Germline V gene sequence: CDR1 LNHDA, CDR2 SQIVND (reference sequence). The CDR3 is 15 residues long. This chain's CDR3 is CARPTPTKNPYEQYV. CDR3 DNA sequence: TGTGCCAGACCCACCCCTACGAAGAACCCCTACGAGCAGTACGTC.

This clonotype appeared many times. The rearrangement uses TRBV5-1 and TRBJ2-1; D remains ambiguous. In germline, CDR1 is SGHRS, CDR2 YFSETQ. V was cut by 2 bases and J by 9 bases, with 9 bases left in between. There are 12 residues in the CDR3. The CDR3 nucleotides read TGCGCCAGCAGCTTCGACAAGGGTGAGCAGTTCTTC. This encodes CASSFDKGEQFF. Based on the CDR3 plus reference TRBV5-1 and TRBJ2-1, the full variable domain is KAGVTQTPRYLIKTRGQQVTLSCSPISGHRSVSWYQQTPGQGLQFLFEYFSETQRNKGNFPGRFSGRQFSNSRSEMNVSTLELGDSALYLCASSFDKGEQFFGPGTRLTVL.

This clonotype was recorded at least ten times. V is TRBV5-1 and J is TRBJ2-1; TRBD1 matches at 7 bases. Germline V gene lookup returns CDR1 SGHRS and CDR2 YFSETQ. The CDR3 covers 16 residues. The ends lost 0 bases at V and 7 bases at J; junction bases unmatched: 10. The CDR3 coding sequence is TGCGCCAGCAGCTTGGCCGAGGGACAGTTAGGGAATGAGCAGTTCTTC. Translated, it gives CASSLAEGQLGNEQFF.

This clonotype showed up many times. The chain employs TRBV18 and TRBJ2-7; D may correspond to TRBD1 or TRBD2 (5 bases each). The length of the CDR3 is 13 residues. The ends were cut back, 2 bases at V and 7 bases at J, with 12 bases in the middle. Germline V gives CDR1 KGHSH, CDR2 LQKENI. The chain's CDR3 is CASSPSDTREQYV. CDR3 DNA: TGTGCCAGCTCACCATCGGACACTAGGGAGCAGTACGTC.

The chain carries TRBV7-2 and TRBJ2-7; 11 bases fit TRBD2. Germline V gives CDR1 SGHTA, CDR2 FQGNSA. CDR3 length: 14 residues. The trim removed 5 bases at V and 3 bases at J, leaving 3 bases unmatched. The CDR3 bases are TGTGCCAGCAGCCCAACTAGCGGGGGCTACGAGCAGTACTTC. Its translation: CASSPTSGGYEQYF.

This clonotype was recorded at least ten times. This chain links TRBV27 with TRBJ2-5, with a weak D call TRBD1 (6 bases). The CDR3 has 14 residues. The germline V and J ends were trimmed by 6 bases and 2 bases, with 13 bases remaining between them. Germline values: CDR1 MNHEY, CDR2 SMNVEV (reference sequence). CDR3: CASSHDRIQETQYF. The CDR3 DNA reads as TGTGCCAGCAGCCACGACAGGATTCAAGAGACCCAGTACTTC.

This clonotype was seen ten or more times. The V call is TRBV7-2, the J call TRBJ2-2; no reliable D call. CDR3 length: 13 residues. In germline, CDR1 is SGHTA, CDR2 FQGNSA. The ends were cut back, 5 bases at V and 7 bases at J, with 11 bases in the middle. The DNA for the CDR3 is TGTGCCAGCAGCCAGCTCAACCGCGGGGAGCTGTTTTTT. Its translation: CASSQLNRGELFF.

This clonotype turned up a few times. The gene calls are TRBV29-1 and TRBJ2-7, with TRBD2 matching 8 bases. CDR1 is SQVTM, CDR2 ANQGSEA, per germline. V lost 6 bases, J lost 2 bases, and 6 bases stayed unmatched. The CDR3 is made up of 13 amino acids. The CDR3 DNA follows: TGCAGCGTGAGCGGGGGAGCCACCTACGAGCAGTACTTC. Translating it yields CSVSGGATYEQYF.

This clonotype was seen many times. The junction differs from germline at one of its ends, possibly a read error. The CDR3 region is CASSPQLAGTNTQYF. The CDR3 DNA reads as TGTGCCAGCAGCCCCCAGCTAGCGGGCACAAATACGCAGTATTTT. The V and J genes are TRBV11-2 and TRBJ2-3; TRBD2 matches 8 bases. This CDR3 is 15 amino acids long. The V gene's germline CDR1 is SGHAT and CDR2 FQNNGV.

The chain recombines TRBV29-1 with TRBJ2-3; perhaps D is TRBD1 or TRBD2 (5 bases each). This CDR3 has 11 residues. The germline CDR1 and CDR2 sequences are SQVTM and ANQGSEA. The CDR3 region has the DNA TGCAGTTGGGGCGTCCGGGGTACGCAGTATTTT. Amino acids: CSWGVRGTQYF.

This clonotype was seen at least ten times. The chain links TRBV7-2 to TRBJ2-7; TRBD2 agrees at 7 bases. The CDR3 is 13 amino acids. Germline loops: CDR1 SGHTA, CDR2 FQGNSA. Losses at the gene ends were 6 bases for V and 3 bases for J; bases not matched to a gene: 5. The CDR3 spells CASRGGDGYEQYF. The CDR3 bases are TGTGCCAGCAGGGGAGGGGACGGCTACGAGCAGTACTTC. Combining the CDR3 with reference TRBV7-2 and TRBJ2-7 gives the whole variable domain GAGVSQSPSNKVTEKGKDVELRCDPISGHTALYWYRQSLGQGLEFLIYFQGNSAPDKSGLPSDRFSAERTGGSVSTLTIQRTQQEDSAVYLCASRGGDGYEQYFGPGTRLTVT.

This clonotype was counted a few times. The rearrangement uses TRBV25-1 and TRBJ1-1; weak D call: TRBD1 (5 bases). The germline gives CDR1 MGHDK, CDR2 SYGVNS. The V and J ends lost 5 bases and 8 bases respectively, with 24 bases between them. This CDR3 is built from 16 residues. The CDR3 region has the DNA TGTGCCAGCAGTAGTACCCTCAGGGACCCCGTTAGGGAAGCTTTCTTT. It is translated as CASSSTLRDPVREAFF.